The rows below give T cell receptor beta chains drawn from one sample of a study of OX40 agonist ivuxolimab in advanced cancers. Only in-frame clones appear in the TCRdb table, and some are missing; sequencing was by immunoSEQ multiplex PCR. Of 95,000 to 150,000 clones listed, just under 95% are singletons. Sequencing used CD4+ or CD8+ T cells sorted from blood, obtained in a trial of the OX40 agonist ivuxolimab. These receptors came from an adult with an advanced solid tumor such as melanoma, head and neck, liver or kidney cancer. Each CDR3 is given with its conserved first and last residue. The D gene is left open where the match is weak. Size is stated for part of the rows, as once, few or many counts, or as a class when the clone is expanded.

. TRBD1 TRBJ2-2 TRBV5-1 CASSWTGMNTGELFF TGCGCCAGCAGCTGGACAGGGATGAACACCGGGGAGCTGTTTTTT
few TRBD1 TRBJ1-2 TRBV25-1 CASSVLGQGNGYTF TGTGCCAGCAGCGTCCTTGGACAGGGGAATGGCTACACCTTC
. . TRBJ2-4 TRBV11-3 CASSPRLAKNIQYF TGTGCCAGCAGCCCCAGGTTAGCCAAAAACATTCAGTACTTC
. TRBD1 TRBJ1-4 TRBV27 CASSPRGTDNEKLFF TGTGCCAGCAGCCCGCGGGGGACAGATAATGAAAAACTGTTTTTT
once . TRBJ1-1 TRBV28 CASSEIRGGNTEAFF TGTGCCAGCAGTGAGATTCGGGGGGGGAACACTGAAGCTTTCTTT
. TRBD1 TRBJ2-2 TRBV25-1 CASSESRGLRELFF TGTGCCAGCAGTGAATCTAGGGGGCTCCGGGAGCTGTTTTTT
. TRBD2 TRBJ2-1 TRBV28 CASISPSGRISNEQFF TGTGCCAGCATCTCACCGAGCGGGAGGATATCGAATGAGCAGTTCTTC
. . TRBJ1-2 TRBV6-5 CASSYGQGANYGYTF TGTGCCAGCAGTTACGGGCAGGGCGCCAACTATGGCTACACCTTC
. . TRBJ1-3 TRBV7-6 CASSTTGLDSGNTIYF TGTGCCAGCAGCACCACAGGGCTTGACTCTGGAAACACCATATATTTT
. . TRBJ2-3 TRBV30 CAWSPLAVTDTQYF TGTGCCTGGAGCCCTCTTGCGGTCACAGATACGCAGTATTTT
once TRBD2 TRBJ2-1 TRBV5-5 CASSYPPQTSGNNEQFF TGTGCCAGCAGCTACCCTCCCCAAACTAGCGGGAACAATGAGCAGTTCTTC
. . TRBJ1-3 TRBV28 CASHGFSGNTIYF TGTGCCAGCCATGGGTTCTCTGGAAACACCATATATTTT
. . TRBJ1-4 TRBV6-5 CASSYGPLSNEKLFF TGTGCCAGCAGTTACGGGCCGCTGTCTAATGAAAAACTGTTTTTT
. . TRBJ1-4 TRBV6-1 CASREQSTNEKLFF TGTGCCAGCAGGGAACAGTCAACTAATGAAAAACTGTTTTTT